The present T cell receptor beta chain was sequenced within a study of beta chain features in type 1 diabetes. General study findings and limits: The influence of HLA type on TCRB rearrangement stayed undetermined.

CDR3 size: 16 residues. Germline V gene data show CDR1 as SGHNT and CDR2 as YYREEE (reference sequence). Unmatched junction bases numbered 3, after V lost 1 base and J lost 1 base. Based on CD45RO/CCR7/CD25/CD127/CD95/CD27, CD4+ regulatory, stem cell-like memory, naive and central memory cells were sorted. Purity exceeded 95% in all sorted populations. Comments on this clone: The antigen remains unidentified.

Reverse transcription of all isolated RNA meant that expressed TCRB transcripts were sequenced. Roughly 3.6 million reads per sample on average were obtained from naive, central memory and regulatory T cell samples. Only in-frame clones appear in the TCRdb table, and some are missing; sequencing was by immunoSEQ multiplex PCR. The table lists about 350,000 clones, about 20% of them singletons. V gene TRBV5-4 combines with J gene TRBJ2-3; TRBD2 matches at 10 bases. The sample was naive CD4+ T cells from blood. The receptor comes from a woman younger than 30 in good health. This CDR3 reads CASSLRTSGRTDTQYF. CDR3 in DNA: TGTGCCAGCAGCTTGAGGACTAGCGGACGCACAGATACGCAGTATTTT.